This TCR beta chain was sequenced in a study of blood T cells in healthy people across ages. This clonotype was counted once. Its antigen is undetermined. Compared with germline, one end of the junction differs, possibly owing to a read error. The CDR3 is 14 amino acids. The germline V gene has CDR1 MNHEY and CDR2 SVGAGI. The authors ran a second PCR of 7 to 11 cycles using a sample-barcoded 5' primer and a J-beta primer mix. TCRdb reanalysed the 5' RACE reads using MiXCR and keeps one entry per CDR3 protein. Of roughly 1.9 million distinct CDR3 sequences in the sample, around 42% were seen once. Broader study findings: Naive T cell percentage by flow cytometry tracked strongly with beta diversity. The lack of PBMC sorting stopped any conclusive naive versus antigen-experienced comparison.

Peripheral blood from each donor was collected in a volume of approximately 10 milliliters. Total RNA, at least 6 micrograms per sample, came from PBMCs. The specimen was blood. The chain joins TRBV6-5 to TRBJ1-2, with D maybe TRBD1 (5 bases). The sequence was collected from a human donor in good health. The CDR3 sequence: CASMRGVPNYGNTF. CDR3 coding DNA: TGTGCCAGCATGAGGGGAGTCCCTAACTATGGCAACACCTTC.